The 16 T cell receptor beta chains given below trace back to one sample, sequenced in a study of T cells in Graves' hyperthyroidism and ophthalmopathy. From RNA transcripts, TCR beta CDR3 regions were amplified. A set of HTBI primers served as the primers for a first-round RT-PCR of the TCR CDR3. MiXCR, run by TCRdb on the multiplex PCR reads, gives a single entry per CDR3 protein. The repertoire includes about 640,000 distinct CDR3 sequences, 40% to 55% of them detected once, and 6.5% to 9% sits in the top ten. Sequencing input: peripheral blood or thyroid tissue (not recorded which). These receptor sequences come from an adult man with Graves' disease, either hyperthyroidism or ophthalmopathy (not recorded which).

This clonotype has at least ten counts. The chain combines TRBV25-1 with TRBJ1-6; D not resolved. CDR1 and CDR2 from the germline V gene are MGHDK and SYGVNS. Trimming shortened V by 8 bases and J by 7 bases, and 12 bases separated the two germline ends. The length of the CDR3 is 13 residues. The CDR3, as DNA: TGTGCCAGCGCAGCGCGTGACAATTCACCCCTCCACTTT. Residues: CASAARDNSPLHF. Full variable domain (remainder filled in from reference TRBV25-1 and TRBJ1-6): EADIYQTPRYLVIGTGKKITLECSQTMGHDKMYWYQQDPGMELHLIHYSYGVNSTEKGDLSSESTVSRIRTEHFPLTLESARPSHTSQYLCASAARDNSPLHFGNGTRLTVT.

This clonotype was found a few times. The V and J genes are TRBV20-1 and TRBJ1-5, with D possibly matching TRBD1 (5 bases). Germline lookup yields CDR1 DFQATT and CDR2 SNEGSKA (reference sequence). With 0 bases removed from V and 7 bases from J, the gap between germline ends came to 22 bases. This CDR3 comprises 17 residues. In nucleotides, the CDR3 is TGCAGTGCTAGAGATCGGGACGGGAGAGCTGTCCAGCAGCCCCAGCATTTT. It yields the protein CSARDRDGRAVQQPQHF.

This clonotype appeared many times. The rearrangement uses TRBV7-9 and TRBJ1-3; D ambiguous. The length of the CDR3 is 12 residues. V was clipped by 8 bases and J by 8 bases, with 13 bases between them. Germline-derived CDR1 and CDR2 are SEHNR and FQNEAQ (reference sequence). The CDR3 DNA sequence: TGTGCCAGCGCGAAGAGGGTTTACACCATATATTTT. It yields the protein CASAKRVYTIYF. The full variable domain, rest sourced from reference TRBV7-9 and TRBJ1-3, is DTGVSQNPRHKITKRGQNVTFRCDPISEHNRLYWYRQTLGQGPEFLTYFQNEAQLEKSRLLSDRFSAERPKGSFSTLEIQRTEQGDSAMYLCASAKRVYTIYFGEGSWLTVV.

V and J are TRBV7-8 and TRBJ2-7, with D possibly matching TRBD2 (5 bases). Germline CDR1 and CDR2: SGHVS and FQNEAQ. This CDR3 region has 13 residues. V was clipped by 8 bases and J by 7 bases, with 18 bases between them. The CDR3 DNA reads TGTGCCAGCTTGGAGGCTCCCTCTACGGAGCAGTACTTC. It specifies CASLEAPSTEQYF.

A few counts support this clonotype. The rearrangement uses TRBV6-6 and TRBJ1-5; 7 bases align to TRBD1. Germline-derived CDR1 and CDR2 are MNHNY and SVGAGI (reference sequence). Losses at the gene ends were 7 bases for V and 1 base for J; bases not matched to a gene: 7. The CDR3 length is 15 residues. CDR3 coding DNA: TGTGCCAGCAAGATACGACAGGGAAGCAATCAGCCCCAGCATTTT. Its translation is CASKIRQGSNQPQHF.

The sample holds many counts of this clonotype. This chain connects TRBV7-9 to TRBJ1-1, with D unresolved. Germline lookup yields CDR1 SEHNR and CDR2 FQNEAQ (reference sequence). The length of the CDR3 is 15 residues. Trimming shortened V by 0 bases and J by 7 bases, and 15 bases separated the two germline ends. Here the CDR3 DNA reads TGTGCCAGCAGCTTAGCGGGGAAGACCGACCATGAAGCTTTCTTT. This encodes CASSLAGKTDHEAFF.

The table lists this clonotype with a few counts. This chain uses TRBV4-1 with TRBJ2-5; D possibly corresponds to TRBD2 (6 bases). The CDR3 runs 14 residues. In germline, CDR1 is MGHRA, CDR2 YSYEKL. Trimming pared 1 base from V and 4 bases from J, leaving 10 bases between. CDR3 coding DNA: TGCGCCAGCAGCCAAGGGATCGGGGGAGAGACCCAGTACTTC. This sequence encodes CASSQGIGGETQYF.

The CDR3 nucleotides are TGTGCCAGCAGCGTAGCCGGGGAGGGCTCTGGAAACACCATATATTTT. Its protein is CASSVAGEGSGNTIYF. The genes are TRBV9 and TRBJ1-3; no definite D call. The CDR3 consists of 16 residues. V dropped 0 bases and J dropped 0 bases, with 10 bases sitting between them. Germline V gene lookup returns CDR1 SGDLS and CDR2 YYNGEE.

Concerning this clonotype itself: At one boundary the junction diverges from the germline segment, which might be a read error. V gene TRBV7-6 combines with J gene TRBJ1-4, with 9 nucleotides matching TRBD1. The germline gives CDR1 SGHVS, CDR2 FNYEAQ. There are 14 residues in the CDR3. In nucleotides, the CDR3 is TGTGCCAGCAGCGAAACAGGGGGCGCGGTTAAACTGTCTTTT. Protein: CASSETGGAVKLSF.

The CDR3 region has the DNA TGCAGCGTTGAGCGTACTGAAGCTTTCTTT. This codes for CSVERTEAFF. The V and J genes are TRBV29-1 and TRBJ1-1; D not certain. Trimming pared 3 bases from V and 5 bases from J, leaving 4 bases between. CDR3 length: 10 residues. Germline CDR1 SQVTM, CDR2 ANQGSEA. Together with reference TRBV29-1 and TRBJ1-1, the CDR3 gives the full variable domain: SAVISQKPSRDICQRGTSLTIQCQVDSQVTMMFWYRQQPGQSLTLIATANQGSEATYESGFVIDKFPISRPNLTFSTLTVSNMSPEDSSIYLCSVERTEAFFGQGTRLTVV.

This clonotype was observed a handful of times. A much larger clone is a single base away; this may be a read error. J is TRBJ1-5 and V is TRBV10-3; 9 bases align to TRBD1. Germline-derived CDR1 and CDR2 are ENHRY and SYGVKD. The CDR3 sequence is 14 residues long. The V gene end was trimmed by 6 bases and the J gene end by 3 bases; junction bases not matched to a gene: 3. The CDR3 here is CAIRRTGDNQPQHF. The CDR3 nucleotides are TGTGCCATCAGGCGGACAGGGGACAATCAGCCCCAGCATTTT.

Details on this clonotype: A read error is possible here, since a much larger clone lies one base away. The chain combines TRBV7-6 with TRBJ2-5; a weak D match, TRBD2 (6 bases). There are 15 residues in the CDR3. Germline loops: CDR1 SGHVS, CDR2 FNYEAQ. The chain's CDR3 is CAGSSYVGGQETQYF. DNA for the CDR3: TGTGCCGGCAGCTCTTACGTCGGGGGACAAGAGACCCAGTACTTC.

The chain joins TRBV7-2 to TRBJ1-1; the match to TRBD1 covers 7 bases. CDR3 length: 15 amino acids. Germline trimming cut 8 bases from V and 1 base from J; bases unmatched to any gene: 10. The germline V gene encodes CDR1 SGHTA and CDR2 FQGNSA. CDR3 DNA: TGTGCCAGCGCCCTGACAGGGAAACCGAACACTGAAGCTTTCTTT. It yields the protein CASALTGKPNTEAFF.

The V call is TRBV10-3, the J call TRBJ1-5; 12 bases line up with TRBD1. The J call may be incorrect, as the DNA end agrees better with TRBJ2-3. From germline, CDR1 is ENHRY and CDR2 SYGVKD. The CDR3 has 19 residues. The DNA for the CDR3 is TGTGCCATCAGTGAGGTTGGGACAGGGGGCTGGTTGTTAATTCAGCCCCAGTATTTT. Protein: CAISEVGTGGWLLIQPQYF.

V is TRBV6-5 and J is TRBJ1-5; 7 bases align to TRBD1. The CDR3 consists of 17 residues. With 0 bases clipped from V and 3 bases from J, the junction kept 8 bases outside the gene matches. CDR1 and CDR2 (germline): MNHEY, SVGAGI. The CDR3: CASSYSTGLMINQPQHF. CDR3 sequence (DNA): TGTGCCAGCAGTTACTCGACAGGGCTCATGATCAATCAGCCCCAGCATTTT.

This clonotype occurred a few times. The J gene is TRBJ1-5, the V gene TRBV6-5; 7 bases map to TRBD1. Trimming cost V 4 bases and J 3 bases; bases outside gene matches: 6. The CDR3 loop spans 15 amino acids. Germline CDR1 is MNHEY and CDR2 is SVGAGI. CDR3 loop: CASSFTGVDNQPQHF. In DNA form, the CDR3 reads TGTGCCAGCAGTTTTACAGGGGTGGACAATCAGCCCCAGCATTTT.